Presented here are 29 T cell receptor beta chains from one specimen sequenced in a study of cytomegalovirus exposure and HLA in healthy donors. Both 60 Vbeta primers and 13 Jbeta primers went into the PCR. Assay used: immunoSEQ multiplex PCR; TCRdb lists only in-frame clones, some missing. Here the sample spans 100,000 or so clones, approximately 65% being singletons. Sequenced: PBMCs. The origin of the receptors is a man aged 25 to 45 in good health and CMV-seronegative.

There are a few counts of this clone. The chain links TRBV27 to TRBJ2-1, with TRBD2 identical over 7 bases. V lost 6 bases, J lost 5 bases, and 10 bases stayed unmatched. The germline CDR1 and CDR2 sequences are MNHEY and SMNVEV (reference sequence). The CDR3 has 15 residues. The CDR3 sequence is CASRAGVDTNNEQFF. The CDR3 nucleotides read TGTGCCAGCAGGGCGGGGGTCGATACCAACAATGAGCAGTTCTTC.

This rearrangement joins TRBV6-1 to TRBJ2-7, with 10 bases matching TRBD2. There are 15 residues in the CDR3. CDR1 MNHNS and CDR2 SASEGT come from the germline V gene. The ends lost 6 bases at V and 4 bases at J; junction bases unmatched: 9. CDR3: CASRLLAGVPYEQYF. The CDR3 DNA sequence: TGTGCCAGCAGGTTGCTAGCGGGAGTGCCGTACGAGCAGTACTTC.

V is TRBV27 and J is TRBJ1-1; 7 nucleotides line up with TRBD1. Looked up from germline, CDR1 is MNHEY and CDR2 is SMNVEV (reference sequence). V dropped 5 bases and J dropped 3; count of bases not matched to a gene: 15. The CDR3 length is 17 residues. The CDR3 nucleotides read TGTGCCAGCAGTCCATATCTCCCAAGCACAGGGGACACTGAAGCTTTCTTT. This sequence encodes CASSPYLPSTGDTEAFF.

V and J are TRBV30 and TRBJ2-7, with a possible D match to TRBD1 (5 bases). Trimming left V 2 bases short and J 0 bases short, with 8 bases between. Germline V gene data show CDR1 as GTSNPN and CDR2 as SVGIG (reference sequence). The CDR3 sequence is 13 residues long. The CDR3: CAWSRGSSYEQYF. Here the CDR3 DNA reads TGTGCCTGGAGTAGGGGTAGCTCCTACGAGCAGTACTTC. Using reference TRBV30 and TRBJ2-7 for the parts outside the CDR3, the full variable domain is SQTIHQWPATLVQPVGSPLSLECTVEGTSNPNLYWYRQAAGRGLQLLFYSVGIGQISSEVPQNLSASRPQDRQFILSSKKLLLSDSGFYLCAWSRGSSYEQYFGPGTRLTVT.

The chain recombines TRBV29-1 with TRBJ2-1; 7 bases are a match to TRBD2. The CDR3 runs 12 residues. V dropped 4 bases and J dropped 7; count of bases not matched to a gene: 4. The V gene's germline CDR1 is SQVTM and CDR2 ANQGSEA. The CDR3 is CSVVVGGNEQFF. The CDR3 DNA is TGCAGCGTTGTAGTCGGGGGGAATGAGCAGTTCTTC.

V is TRBV7-9 and J is TRBJ1-1; no clear D gene. The CDR3 contains 12 residues. CDR1 SEHNR and CDR2 FQNEAQ come from the germline V gene (reference sequence). V shed 6 bases and J shed 8 bases, with 13 bases lying between them. The DNA of the CDR3 is TGTGCCAGCAGTCTTTCCACACGAGAAGCTTTCTTT. Its protein is CASSLSTREAFF.

The CDR3, as DNA: TGTGCCAGCAGCTTCCCCCCCGGGATCTCCTACGAGCAGTACTTC. Translation: CASSFPPGISYEQYF. The J gene is TRBJ2-7, the V gene TRBV7-9; perhaps TRBD2 as D (5 bases). The CDR3 is 15 amino acids. Germline lookup yields CDR1 SEHNR and CDR2 FQNEAQ (reference sequence). V lost 3 bases and J 0 bases, leaving 12 bases between the germline ends. Variable domain in full (rest from reference TRBV7-9 and TRBJ2-7): DTGVSQNPRHKITKRGQNVTFRCDPISEHNRLYWYRQTLGQGPEFLTYFQNEAQLEKSRLLSDRFSAERPKGSFSTLEIQRTEQGDSAMYLCASSFPPGISYEQYFGPGTRLTVT.

This chain joins TRBV2 and TRBJ2-1; 8 nucleotides line up with TRBD2. V dropped 3 bases and J dropped 2; count of bases not matched to a gene: 0. There are 14 residues in the CDR3. Germline CDR1 is SNHLY and CDR2 is FYNNEI. CDR3 DNA sequence: TGTGCCAGCAGTGACGGGGGGGCCTACAATGAGCAGTTCTTC. Amino acid sequence: CASSDGGAYNEQFF.

The CDR3 DNA sequence: TGTGCCAGCAGCCAACTGGGGCTAATTTCGCCGTCCCGCACAGATACGCAGTATTTT. Translating gives CASSQLGLISPSRTDTQYF. The rearrangement links TRBV5-6 to TRBJ2-3, with D perhaps TRBD1 (5 bases). The CDR3 contains 19 residues. Germline V lookup: CDR1 SGHDT, CDR2 YYEEEE. The V gene lost 4 bases and the J gene lost 1 base, with 25 bases spanning the gap.

This chain joins TRBV9 and TRBJ2-7; 8 bases match TRBD1. The length of the CDR3 is 16 residues. After removal of 3 bases from V and 4 bases from J, the junction contained 12 bases not matched to a gene. Germline CDR1 and CDR2: SGDLS and YYNGEE. The CDR3 is CASSAYLGTGEYEQYF. The CDR3 DNA follows: TGTGCCAGCAGCGCCTATTTAGGGACAGGAGAATACGAGCAGTACTTC. The whole variable domain, filled in from reference TRBV9 and TRBJ2-7, reads DSGVTQTPKHLITATGQRVTLRCSPRSGDLSVYWYQQSLDQGLQFLIQYYNGEERAKGNILERFSAQQFPDLHSELNLSSLELGDSALYFCASSAYLGTGEYEQYFGPGTRLTVT.

This clone was counted a few times. The rearrangement links TRBV6-5 to TRBJ2-7; a possible D gene is TRBD1 (5 bases). CDR3 length: 13 amino acids. Germline V CDR1 and CDR2: MNHEY, SVGAGI. Trimming cost V 5 bases and J 4 bases, with 12 bases left between them. The CDR3, as DNA: TGTGCCAGCAGTGCGACCCCAGGGTACGAGCAGTACTTC. It codes for CASSATPGYEQYF.

The chain employs TRBV29-1 and TRBJ2-7; the D is unclear. V was shortened by 7 bases and J by 6 bases, with 13 bases between the two germline ends. The CDR3 runs 11 residues. Germline loops: CDR1 SQVTM, CDR2 ANQGSEA. CDR3 DNA: TGCAGCGCTCTATCACTTGGCGAGCAGTACTTC. Translating gives CSALSLGEQYF.

This rearrangement joins TRBV27 to TRBJ2-7, with a possible D match to TRBD2 (6 bases). CDR3 length: 15 amino acids. Trimming stripped 2 bases from V and 2 bases from J, with 13 bases between. The germline CDR1 and CDR2 sequences are MNHEY and SMNVEV (reference sequence). The chain's CDR3 is CASSLLGRPPYEQYF. CDR3 DNA: TGTGCCAGCAGTTTACTCGGGAGACCCCCCTACGAGCAGTACTTC.

The J gene is TRBJ2-2, the V gene TRBV6-1, with 8 positions matching TRBD2. This CDR3 has 14 residues. Germline V CDR1 and CDR2: MNHNS, SASEGT. V shed 8 bases, J shed 6 bases, and the junction held 8 bases outside the gene matches. DNA of the CDR3: TGTGCCAGCGCCGGGAGGGGAGAGGCCGGGGAGCTGTTTTTT. As protein: CASAGRGEAGELFF.

The V call is TRBV27, the J call TRBJ1-5; no firm D call. Germline V gives CDR1 MNHEY, CDR2 SMNVEV (reference sequence). The CDR3 length is 12 residues. Between the trimmed V and J ends, which lost 7 bases and 6 bases, there was a span of 10 bases. CDR3 sequence (DNA): TGTGCCAGCACCAGGATCGGTCAGCCCCAGCATTTT. Translation: CASTRIGQPQHF.

This clone was seen only a few times. The CDR3 DNA reads as TGTGCCAGCAGTTCTCGGGTGTGGGCTTTCTTT. It encodes CASSSRVWAFF. This chain connects TRBV28 to TRBJ1-1; no clear D. Trimming removed 4 bases at V and 11 bases at J, with 11 bases between. The CDR3 totals 11 residues. Germline V gene data show CDR1 as MDHEN and CDR2 as SYDVKM.

The rearrangement uses TRBV4-2 and TRBJ1-3; possible D gene TRBD1, 6 bases. This CDR3 region has 16 residues. With 4 bases removed from V and 1 base from J, the gap between germline ends came to 14 bases. CDR1 and CDR2 (germline): LGHNA, YNFKEQ. CDR3 amino acids: CASSPSPGDSGNTIYF. The DNA of the CDR3 is TGTGCCAGCAGCCCCTCACCAGGGGATTCTGGAAACACCATATATTTT.

The genes are TRBV7-8 and TRBJ2-1; 10 bases line up with TRBD1. V shed 5 bases and J 8 bases; nucleotides not matched to a gene: 9. Germline V CDR1 and CDR2: SGHVS, FQNEAQ. The CDR3 has 15 amino acids. The CDR3 loop reads CASSRGRDRGYEQFF. CDR3 bases: TGTGCCAGCAGCCGCGGAAGGGACAGGGGTTATGAGCAGTTCTTC.

The chain recombines TRBV10-3 with TRBJ1-1; TRBD1 might be the D (5 bases). CDR3 length: 13 residues. Germline V CDR1 and CDR2: ENHRY, SYGVKD. Trimming stripped 1 base from V and 11 bases from J, with 14 bases between. The CDR3 region is CAISEYPGIQAFF. The CDR3 DNA sequence: TGTGCCATCAGTGAGTACCCAGGGATTCAGGCTTTCTTT.

This chain uses TRBV28 with TRBJ2-5; D is possibly TRBD2 (5 bases). Per the germline V gene, CDR1 is MDHEN and CDR2 is SYDVKM. The CDR3 covers 14 residues. The germline V and J ends were trimmed by 1 base and 0 bases, with 6 bases remaining between them. The CDR3 loop reads CASSLFGDQETQYF. The CDR3 DNA is TGTGCCAGCAGTTTATTCGGGGACCAAGAGACCCAGTACTTC.

The chain links TRBV6-5 to TRBJ1-4; TRBD1 agrees at 12 bases. After removal of 5 bases from V and 7 bases from J, the junction contained 2 bases not matched to a gene. Germline CDR1 MNHEY, CDR2 SVGAGI. The CDR3 spans 14 residues. The CDR3 DNA reads TGTGCCAGCAGTCGGGACAGGGGGCGTGAAAAACTGTTTTTT. It translates to CASSRDRGREKLFF.

V is TRBV29-1 and J is TRBJ1-5, with 7 bases identical to TRBD1. The CDR3 totals 13 residues. V was clipped by 6 bases and J by 2 bases; unmatched bases: 4. Germline V gives CDR1 SQVTM, CDR2 ANQGSEA. The DNA of the CDR3 is TGCAGCGTCCCCGGACAGGGCAATCAGCCCCAGCATTTT. Protein sequence: CSVPGQGNQPQHF.

The chain carries TRBV27 and TRBJ2-3, with 11 positions matching TRBD2. J lost 2 bases, V lost 2 bases, and 12 bases had no gene match. The CDR3 totals 19 residues. Germline CDR1 and CDR2: MNHEY and SMNVEV (reference sequence). The CDR3 sequence: CASSLLLLAGEVDTDTQYF. In nucleotides, the CDR3 is TGTGCCAGCAGTTTACTACTACTAGCGGGAGAAGTGGACACAGATACGCAGTATTTT.

The table lists this clone with a count of one. This chain joins TRBV6-5 and TRBJ2-1; TRBD2 matches at 11 bases. Trimming cost V 5 bases and J 7 bases; bases outside gene matches: 7. The germline CDR1 and CDR2 sequences are MNHEY and SVGAGI. The CDR3 contains 15 residues. In nucleotides, the CDR3 is TGTGCCAGCAGTCCGACTAGCGGGATGGGGAATGAGCAGTTCTTC. Translating it yields CASSPTSGMGNEQFF.

CDR3 loop: CASSSLSSGRINEQFF. CDR3 nucleotides: TGTGCCAGCAGTTCCTTGAGTAGCGGGAGGATCAATGAGCAGTTCTTC. The chain carries TRBV11-2 and TRBJ2-1, with 10 positions matching TRBD2. The CDR3 sequence is 16 residues long. Germline V gives CDR1 SGHAT, CDR2 FQNNGV. The J segment lost 6 bases and the V segment lost 6 bases, leaving 11 bases of the junction unmatched. The complete variable domain, with remaining parts taken from reference TRBV11-2 and TRBJ2-1, reads EAGVAQSPRYKIIEKRQSVAFWCNPISGHATLYWYQQILGQGPKLLIQFQNNGVVDDSQLPKDRFSAERLKGVDSTLKIQPAKLEDSAVYLCASSSLSSGRINEQFFGPGTRLTVL.

This rearrangement joins TRBV18 to TRBJ2-2, with D possibly TRBD1 on 5 matching bases. V was shortened by 0 bases and J by 4 bases, with 6 bases between the two germline ends. Germline CDR1 is KGHSH and CDR2 is LQKENI. This CDR3 has 14 residues. The CDR3 loop reads CASSPPTGTGELFF. The CDR3 DNA sequence: TGTGCCAGCTCACCACCTACAGGCACCGGGGAGCTGTTTTTT.

This clone was detected a few times. The gene calls are TRBV28 and TRBJ2-7, with TRBD2 matching 11 bases. Looked up from germline, CDR1 is MDHEN and CDR2 is SYDVKM. CDR3 length: 14 residues. J lost 3 bases, V lost 8 bases, and 6 bases had no gene match. The CDR3 region has the DNA TGTGCCAGCTGTCTTGGGACTAGCGGCTACGAGCAGTACTTC. This translates into CASCLGTSGYEQYF.

This clone was picked up a small number of times. The gene calls are TRBV5-1 and TRBJ2-2, with 10 bases that match TRBD1. V was pared by 3 bases and J by 3 bases, with 2 bases of the junction left unmatched. The CDR3 has 15 amino acids. From germline, CDR1 is SGHRS and CDR2 YFSETQ. The CDR3 nucleotides are TGCGCCAGCAGCTGGACAGGGGGAGACACCGGGGAGCTGTTTTTT. This sequence encodes CASSWTGGDTGELFF.

J is TRBJ2-6 and V is TRBV9; D perhaps matches TRBD2 (6 bases). Trimming stripped 2 bases from V and 0 bases from J, with 12 bases between. The CDR3 totals 17 residues. CDR1 is SGDLS and CDR2 is YYNGEE in the germline V gene. The CDR3 loop is CASSVGGRSSGANVLTF. CDR3 in DNA: TGTGCCAGCAGCGTTGGGGGGAGGAGCTCTGGGGCCAACGTCCTGACTTTC.